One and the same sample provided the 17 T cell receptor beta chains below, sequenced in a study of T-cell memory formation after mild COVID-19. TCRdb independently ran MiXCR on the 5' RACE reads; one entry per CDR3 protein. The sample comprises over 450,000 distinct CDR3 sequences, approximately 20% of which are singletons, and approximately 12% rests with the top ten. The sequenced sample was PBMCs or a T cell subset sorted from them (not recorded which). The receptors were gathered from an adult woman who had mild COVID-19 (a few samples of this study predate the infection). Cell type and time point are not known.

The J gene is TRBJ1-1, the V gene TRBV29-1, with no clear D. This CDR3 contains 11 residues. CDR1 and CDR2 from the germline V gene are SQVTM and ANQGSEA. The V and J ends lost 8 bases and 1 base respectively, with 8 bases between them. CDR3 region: CSSPGNTEAFF. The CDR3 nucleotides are TGCAGCTCCCCCGGGAACACTGAAGCTTTCTTT.

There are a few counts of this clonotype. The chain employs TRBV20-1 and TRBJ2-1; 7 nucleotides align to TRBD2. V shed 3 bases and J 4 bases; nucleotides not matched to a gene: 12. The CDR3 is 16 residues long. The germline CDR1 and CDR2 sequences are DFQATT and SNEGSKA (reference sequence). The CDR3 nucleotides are TGCAGTGCTAGTAATGCGGTAACGGGGGGATACAATGAGCAGTTCTTC. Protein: CSASNAVTGGYNEQFF.

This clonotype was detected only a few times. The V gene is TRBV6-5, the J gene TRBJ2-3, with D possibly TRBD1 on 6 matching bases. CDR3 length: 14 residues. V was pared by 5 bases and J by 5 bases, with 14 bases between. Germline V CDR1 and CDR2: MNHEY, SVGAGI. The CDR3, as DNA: TGTGCCAGCAGTCCTTGGACAGAAATAGATACGCAGTATTTT. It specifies CASSPWTEIDTQYF.

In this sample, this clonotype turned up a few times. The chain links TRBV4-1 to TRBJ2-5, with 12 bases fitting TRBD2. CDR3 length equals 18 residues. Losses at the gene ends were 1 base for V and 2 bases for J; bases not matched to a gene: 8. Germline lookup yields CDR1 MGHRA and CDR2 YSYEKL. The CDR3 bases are TGCGCCAGCAGCCAAGCTCCCAAGACTAGCGGGGGACAAGAGACCCAGTACTTC. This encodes CASSQAPKTSGGQETQYF.

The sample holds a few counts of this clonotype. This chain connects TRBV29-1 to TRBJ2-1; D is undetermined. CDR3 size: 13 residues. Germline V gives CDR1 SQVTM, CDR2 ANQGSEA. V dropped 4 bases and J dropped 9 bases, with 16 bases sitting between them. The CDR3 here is CSVAADRRSEQFF. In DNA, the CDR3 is TGCAGCGTTGCGGCCGATCGAAGAAGTGAGCAGTTCTTC.

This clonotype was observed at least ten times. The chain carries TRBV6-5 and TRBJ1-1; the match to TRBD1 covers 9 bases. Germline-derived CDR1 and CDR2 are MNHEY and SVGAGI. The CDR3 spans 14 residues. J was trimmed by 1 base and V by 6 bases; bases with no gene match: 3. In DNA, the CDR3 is TGTGCCAGCAGCGGGGACAGGGCGAACACTGAAGCTTTCTTT. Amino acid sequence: CASSGDRANTEAFF.

DNA of the CDR3: TGTGCCACCAGTGACTACAGGGGGCTCAATGAGCAGTTCTTC. Its translation: CATSDYRGLNEQFF. The chain couples TRBV24-1 to TRBJ2-1; TRBD1 matches 9 bases. The trim removed 4 bases at V and 6 bases at J, leaving 3 bases unmatched. Germline CDR1 KGHDR, CDR2 SFDVKD. There are 14 residues in the CDR3.

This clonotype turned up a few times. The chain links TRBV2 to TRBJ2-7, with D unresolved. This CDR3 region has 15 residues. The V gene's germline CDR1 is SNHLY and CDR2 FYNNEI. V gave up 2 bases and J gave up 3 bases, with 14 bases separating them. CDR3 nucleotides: TGTGCCAGCAGTGAATTTGACAACGGTGGCTACGAGCAGTACTTC. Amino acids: CASSEFDNGGYEQYF.

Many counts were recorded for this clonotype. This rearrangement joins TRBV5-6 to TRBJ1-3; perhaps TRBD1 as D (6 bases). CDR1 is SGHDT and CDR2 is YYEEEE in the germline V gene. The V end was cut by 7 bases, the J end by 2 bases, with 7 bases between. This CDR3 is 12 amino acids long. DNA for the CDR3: TGTGCCAGCGAGGGGGCTGGAAACACCATATATTTT. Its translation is CASEGAGNTIYF. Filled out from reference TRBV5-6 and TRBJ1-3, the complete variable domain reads DAGVTQSPTHLIKTRGQQVTLRCSPKSGHDTVSWYQQALGQGPQFIFQYYEEEERQRGNFPDRFSGHQFPNYSSELNVNALLLGDSALYLCASEGAGNTIYFGEGSWLTVV.

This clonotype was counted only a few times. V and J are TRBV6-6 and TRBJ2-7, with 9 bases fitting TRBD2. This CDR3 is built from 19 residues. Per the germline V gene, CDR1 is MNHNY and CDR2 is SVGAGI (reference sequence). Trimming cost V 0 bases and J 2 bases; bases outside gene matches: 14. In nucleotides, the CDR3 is TGTGCCAGCAGTTACTCGACCGTTAGCGGGAGCCTCCGTCCCTACGAGCAGTACTTC. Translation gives CASSYSTVSGSLRPYEQYF.

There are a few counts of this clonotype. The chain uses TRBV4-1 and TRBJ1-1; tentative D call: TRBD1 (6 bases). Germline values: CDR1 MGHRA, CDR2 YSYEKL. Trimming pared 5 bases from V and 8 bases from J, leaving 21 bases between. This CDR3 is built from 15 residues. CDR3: CASSSKTGASEEAFF. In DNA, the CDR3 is TGCGCCAGCAGCTCAAAGACGGGGGCTTCTGAAGAAGCTTTCTTT.

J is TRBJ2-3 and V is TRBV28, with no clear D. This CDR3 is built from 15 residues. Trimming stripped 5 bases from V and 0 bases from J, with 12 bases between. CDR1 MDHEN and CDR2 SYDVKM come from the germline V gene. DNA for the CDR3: TGTGCCAGCAGTCCCTTCCAGTCTAGCACAGATACGCAGTATTTT. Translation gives CASSPFQSSTDTQYF.

CDR3 nucleotide sequence: TGTGCCAGCAGCCAGAGCGGGGGGGCCCGGGAGCTGTTTTTT. Protein: CASSQSGGARELFF. The chain links TRBV5-6 to TRBJ2-2; 10 bases align to TRBD2. Germline V gives CDR1 SGHDT, CDR2 YYEEEE. The CDR3 is 14 amino acids. V gave up 4 bases and J gave up 9 bases; unmatched junction bases: 6.

The CDR3 nucleotides are TGTGCCAGTAAGAAACAGGGGTCCAATCAGCCCCAGCATTTT. It encodes CASKKQGSNQPQHF. The chain combines TRBV19 with TRBJ1-5; 7 positions match TRBD1. CDR1 is LNHDA and CDR2 is SQIVND in the germline V gene (reference sequence). V was clipped by 7 bases and J by 3 bases; unmatched bases: 6. The CDR3 is made up of 14 amino acids.

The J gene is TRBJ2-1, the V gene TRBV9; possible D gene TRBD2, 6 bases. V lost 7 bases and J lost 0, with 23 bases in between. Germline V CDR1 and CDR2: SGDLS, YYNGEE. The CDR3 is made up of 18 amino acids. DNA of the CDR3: TGTGCCAGCGGACCAACCGTCGGGGGTGGGGGCTCCTACAATGAGCAGTTCTTC. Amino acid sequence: CASGPTVGGGGSYNEQFF.

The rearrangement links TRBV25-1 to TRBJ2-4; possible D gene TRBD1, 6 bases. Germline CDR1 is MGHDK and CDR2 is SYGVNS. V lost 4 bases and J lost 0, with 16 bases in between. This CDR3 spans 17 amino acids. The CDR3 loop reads CASSVEPGTPAKNIQYF. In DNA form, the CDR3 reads TGTGCCAGCAGTGTTGAGCCCGGGACACCAGCCAAAAACATTCAGTACTTC.

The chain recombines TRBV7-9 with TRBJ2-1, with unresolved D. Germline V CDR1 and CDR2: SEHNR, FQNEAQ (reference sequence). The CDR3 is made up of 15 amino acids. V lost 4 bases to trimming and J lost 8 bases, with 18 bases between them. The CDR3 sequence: CASSSNDWKRDEQFF. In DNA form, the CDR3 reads TGTGCCAGCAGCTCAAACGACTGGAAAAGGGATGAGCAGTTCTTC.